Included here is one T cell receptor beta chain sequence, with context. This sample is part of a study of T cells in Graves' hyperthyroidism and ophthalmopathy. Amplified TCR beta CDR3 regions derived from RNA transcripts. A set of HTBI primers served as the primers for a first-round RT-PCR of the TCR CDR3. MiXCR, run by TCRdb on the multiplex PCR reads, gives a single entry per CDR3 protein. The sample has 730,000 or so distinct CDR3 sequences, around 19% seen once. The diagnoses drew upon clinical symptoms, serum thyroxine and TRAb, thyroid ultrasound and orbital computed tomography. The authors took PBMCs from 8 to 10 ml fresh peripheral blood. Germline CDR1 is SQVTM and CDR2 is ANQGSEA. The CDR3 runs 13 residues. With 5 bases removed from V and 7 bases from J, the gap between germline ends came to 17 bases.

What was sequenced was blood. The clonotype was recovered from a woman aged 50 to 60 with Graves' hyperthyroidism that later progressed to Graves' ophthalmopathy. This chain uses TRBV29-1 with TRBJ2-5; D unclear. CDR3 region: CSVNGSQDGTQYF. CDR3 coding DNA: TGCAGCGTTAACGGCAGCCAAGATGGGACCCAGTACTTC.